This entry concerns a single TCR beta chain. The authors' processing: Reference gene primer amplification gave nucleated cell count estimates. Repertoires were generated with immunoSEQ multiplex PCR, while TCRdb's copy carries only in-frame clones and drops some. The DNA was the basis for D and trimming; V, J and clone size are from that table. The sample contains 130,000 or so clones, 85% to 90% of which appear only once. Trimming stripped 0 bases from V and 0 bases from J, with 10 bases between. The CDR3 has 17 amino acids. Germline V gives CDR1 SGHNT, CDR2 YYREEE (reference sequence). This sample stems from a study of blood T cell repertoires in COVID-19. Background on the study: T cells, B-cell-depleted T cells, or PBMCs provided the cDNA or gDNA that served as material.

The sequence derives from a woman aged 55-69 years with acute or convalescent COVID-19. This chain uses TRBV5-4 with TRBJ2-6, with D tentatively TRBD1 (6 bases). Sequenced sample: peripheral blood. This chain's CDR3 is CASSLGDTHSGANVLTF. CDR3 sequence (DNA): TGTGCCAGCAGCTTGGGGGACACCCACTCTGGGGCCAACGTCCTGACTTTC.